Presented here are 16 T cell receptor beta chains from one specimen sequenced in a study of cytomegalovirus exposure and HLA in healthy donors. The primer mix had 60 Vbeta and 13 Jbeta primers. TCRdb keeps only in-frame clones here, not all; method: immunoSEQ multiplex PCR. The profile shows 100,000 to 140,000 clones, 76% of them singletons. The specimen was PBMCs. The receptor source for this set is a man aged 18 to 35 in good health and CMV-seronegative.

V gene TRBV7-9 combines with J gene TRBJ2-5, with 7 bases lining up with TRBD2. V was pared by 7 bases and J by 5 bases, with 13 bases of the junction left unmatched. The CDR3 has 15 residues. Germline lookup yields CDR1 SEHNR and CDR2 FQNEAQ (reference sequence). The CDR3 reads CASTQGPGRDETQYF. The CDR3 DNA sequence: TGTGCCAGCACCCAAGGGCCTGGGAGGGATGAGACCCAGTACTTC.

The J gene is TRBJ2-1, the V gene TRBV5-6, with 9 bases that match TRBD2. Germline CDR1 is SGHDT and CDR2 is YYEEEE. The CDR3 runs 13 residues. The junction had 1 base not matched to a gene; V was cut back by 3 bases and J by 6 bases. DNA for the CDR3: TGTGCCAGCAGCTCGGGACTAGCCAATGAGCAGTTCTTC. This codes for CASSSGLANEQFF.

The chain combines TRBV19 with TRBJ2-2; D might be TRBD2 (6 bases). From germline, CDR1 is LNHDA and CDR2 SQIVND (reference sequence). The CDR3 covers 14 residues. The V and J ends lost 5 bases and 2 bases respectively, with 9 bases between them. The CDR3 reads CASSPGLNTGELFF. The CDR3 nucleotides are TGTGCCAGTAGTCCGGGACTTAACACCGGGGAGCTGTTTTTT.

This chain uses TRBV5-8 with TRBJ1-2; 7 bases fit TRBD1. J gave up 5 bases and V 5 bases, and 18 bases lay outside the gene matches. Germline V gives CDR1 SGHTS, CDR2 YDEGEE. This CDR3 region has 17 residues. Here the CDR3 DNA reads TGTGCCAGCAGTCCCCGGGACAGCCGCGAGGGAATTTATGGCTACACCTTC. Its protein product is CASSPRDSREGIYGYTF.

CDR3 region: CASSQDGDRSYGYTF. The CDR3 coding sequence is TGCGCCAGCAGCCAAGATGGGGACAGGTCCTATGGCTACACCTTC. V gene TRBV4-3 combines with J gene TRBJ1-2; 8 nucleotides match TRBD1. Per germline, CDR1 LGHNA and CDR2 YSLEER. This CDR3 contains 15 residues. V lost 0 bases and J lost 4; bases outside the gene matches: 4.

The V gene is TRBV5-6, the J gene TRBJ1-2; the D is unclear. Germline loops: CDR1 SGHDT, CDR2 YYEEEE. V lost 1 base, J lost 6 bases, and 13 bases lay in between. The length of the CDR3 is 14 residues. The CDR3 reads CASSLPPHGDGYTF. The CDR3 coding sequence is TGTGCCAGCAGCTTGCCCCCGCATGGAGATGGCTACACCTTC.

CDR3 amino acids: CASSRFLGLPFNEQFF. In nucleotides, the CDR3 is TGTGCCAGTAGTAGGTTTTTGGGACTACCTTTCAATGAGCAGTTCTTC. The chain joins TRBV19 to TRBJ2-1, with 7 bases fitting TRBD2. V shed 4 bases, J shed 6 bases, and the junction held 12 bases outside the gene matches. From germline, CDR1 is LNHDA and CDR2 SQIVND (reference sequence). The CDR3 sequence is 16 residues long.

CDR3 DNA: TGTGCCAGTAGTATACCCAGCGCTTCGAACACCGGGGAGCTGTTTTTT. It codes for CASSIPSASNTGELFF. The rearrangement joins TRBV19 to TRBJ2-2; D is unclear. This CDR3 has 16 residues. Trimming removed 2 bases at V and 0 bases at J, with 10 bases between. Germline V gene data show CDR1 as LNHDA and CDR2 as SQIVND (reference sequence).

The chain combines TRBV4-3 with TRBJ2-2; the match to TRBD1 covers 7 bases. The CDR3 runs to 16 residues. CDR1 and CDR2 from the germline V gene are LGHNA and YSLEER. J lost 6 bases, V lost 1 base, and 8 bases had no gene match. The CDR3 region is CASSQALPTGAGELFF. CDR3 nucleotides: TGCGCCAGCAGCCAAGCCCTCCCCACAGGGGCCGGGGAGCTGTTTTTT.

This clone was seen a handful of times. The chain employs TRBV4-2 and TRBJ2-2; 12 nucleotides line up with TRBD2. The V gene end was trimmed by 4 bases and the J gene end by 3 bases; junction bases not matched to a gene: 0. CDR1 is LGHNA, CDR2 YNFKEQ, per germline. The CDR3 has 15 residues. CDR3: CASSRLAGDTGELFF. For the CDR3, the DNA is TGTGCCAGCAGCCGACTAGCGGGGGACACCGGGGAGCTGTTTTTT.

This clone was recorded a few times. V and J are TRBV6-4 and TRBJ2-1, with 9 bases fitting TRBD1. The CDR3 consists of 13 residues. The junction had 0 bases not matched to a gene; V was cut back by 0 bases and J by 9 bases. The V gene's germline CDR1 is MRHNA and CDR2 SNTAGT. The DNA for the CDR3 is TGTGCCAGCAGTGACTCGGACAGGGGTGAGCAGTTCTTC. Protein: CASSDSDRGEQFF.

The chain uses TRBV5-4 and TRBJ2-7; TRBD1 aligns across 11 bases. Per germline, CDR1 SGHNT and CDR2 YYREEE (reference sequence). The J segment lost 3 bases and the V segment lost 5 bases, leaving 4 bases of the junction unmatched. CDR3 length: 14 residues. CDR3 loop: CASRGGTGGYEQYF. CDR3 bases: TGTGCCAGCAGGGGGGGGACAGGGGGCTACGAGCAGTACTTC.

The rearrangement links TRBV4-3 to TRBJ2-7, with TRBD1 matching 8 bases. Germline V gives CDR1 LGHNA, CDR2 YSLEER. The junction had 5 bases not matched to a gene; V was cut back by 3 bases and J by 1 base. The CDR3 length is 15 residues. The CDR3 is CASSHSGTGSYEQYF. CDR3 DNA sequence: TGCGCCAGCAGCCATTCCGGGACAGGATCCTACGAGCAGTACTTC.

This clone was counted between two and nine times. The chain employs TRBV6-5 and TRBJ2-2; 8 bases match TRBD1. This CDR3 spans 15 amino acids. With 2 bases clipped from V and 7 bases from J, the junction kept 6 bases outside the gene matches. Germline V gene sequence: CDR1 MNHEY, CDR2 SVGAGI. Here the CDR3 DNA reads TGTGCCAGCAGTTACCCGGGACAGGCCGACGGGGAGCTGTTTTTT. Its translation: CASSYPGQADGELFF.

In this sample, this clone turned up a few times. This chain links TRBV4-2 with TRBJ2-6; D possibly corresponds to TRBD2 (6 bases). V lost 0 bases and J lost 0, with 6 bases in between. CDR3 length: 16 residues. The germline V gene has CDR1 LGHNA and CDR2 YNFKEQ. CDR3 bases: TGTGCCAGCAGCCAAGAGGGGGGCTCTGGGGCCAACGTCCTGACTTTC. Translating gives CASSQEGGSGANVLTF.

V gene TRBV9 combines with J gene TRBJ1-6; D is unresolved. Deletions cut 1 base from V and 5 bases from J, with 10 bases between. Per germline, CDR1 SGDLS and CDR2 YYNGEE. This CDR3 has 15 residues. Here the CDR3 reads CASSVRREDNSPLHF. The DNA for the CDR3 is TGTGCCAGCAGCGTAAGGAGGGAGGATAATTCACCCCTCCACTTT.